The 29 T cell receptor beta chains reported below all come from one sample, sequenced in a study of identical twins. TCRdb reprocessed the 5' RACE reads via MiXCR and lists one record per CDR3 protein. The top ten hold 3.5% to 4.5% of the sample, which has 250,000 or so distinct CDR3 sequences, 9.5% to 15% seen once. This sample was shared with a second study, whose subject was yellow fever vaccine responses in identical twins.

The sample comprised memory (CD45RO+) T cells sorted from blood. These receptors were taken from a woman under 30 in good health.

The chain couples TRBV10-3 to TRBJ1-4; TRBD1 matches 10 bases. The trim removed 3 bases at V and 8 bases at J, leaving 6 bases unmatched. The V gene's germline CDR1 is ENHRY and CDR2 SYGVKD. This CDR3 region has 15 residues. The DNA for the CDR3 is TGTGCCATCAGTGACAAAGGGACAGGGGAAGAAAAACTGTTTTTT. This gives the protein CAISDKGTGEEKLFF.

This clonotype showed up many times. The V and J genes are TRBV29-1 and TRBJ2-7; no definite D call. Germline-derived CDR1 and CDR2 are SQVTM and ANQGSEA. V was pared by 4 bases and J by 2 bases, with 9 bases between. The CDR3 covers 12 residues. In nucleotides, the CDR3 is TGCAGCGTTGGAGTCAGCCCCTACGAGCAGTACTTC. It is translated as CSVGVSPYEQYF.

This clonotype was counted many times. This CDR3 is CSAIDYAEQFF. The CDR3 nucleotides read TGCAGTGCTATAGACTACGCTGAGCAGTTCTTC. The chain couples TRBV20-1 to TRBJ2-1; the D gene is possibly TRBD2 (5 bases). The germline CDR1 and CDR2 sequences are DFQATT and SNEGSKA (reference sequence). The CDR3 runs 11 residues. Trimming pared 4 bases from V and 9 bases from J, leaving 10 bases between.

The chain links TRBV9 to TRBJ2-7; either TRBD1 or TRBD2 may supply D (5 bases each). Trimming stripped 3 bases from V and 6 bases from J, with 10 bases between. The V gene's germline CDR1 is SGDLS and CDR2 YYNGEE. This CDR3 spans 12 amino acids. The CDR3 DNA is TGTGCCAGCAGCGCCTGGGGGAGCGAGCAGTACTTC. It translates to CASSAWGSEQYF.

The V gene is TRBV7-2, the J gene TRBJ2-3; 12 bases fit TRBD1. Germline V gene sequence: CDR1 SGHTA, CDR2 FQGNSA. This CDR3 comprises 17 residues. V lost 5 bases to trimming and J lost 7 bases; unmatched junction nucleotides: 13. The CDR3 protein is CASSASGGTGGENTQYF. The CDR3 coding sequence is TGTGCCAGCAGCGCATCTGGGGGGACAGGGGGCGAGAATACGCAGTATTTT.

This sequence joins TRBV12-3 or TRBV12-4 and TRBJ1-4; unclear D gene. The V end was cut by 1 base, the J end by 4 bases, with 7 bases between. This CDR3 region has 14 residues. CDR3 bases: TGTGCCAGCAGTTTAGTGCCGGTTAATGAAAAACTGTTTTTT. It is translated as CASSLVPVNEKLFF.

V is TRBV15 and J is TRBJ2-1; D is perhaps TRBD1 or TRBD2 (7 bases each). CDR1 and CDR2 (germline): LNHNV, YYDKDF (reference sequence). The CDR3 sequence is 15 residues long. V lost 5 bases and J 5 bases, leaving 16 bases between the germline ends. CDR3 nucleotides: TGTGCCACCAGCCCCCAGGGGGGGGTCAACAATGAGCAGTTCTTC. It yields the protein CATSPQGGVNNEQFF.

This clonotype was detected only a few times. V and J are TRBV7-2 and TRBJ2-7, with TRBD2 matching 7 bases. The CDR3 has 16 amino acids. V shed 4 bases and J 3 bases; nucleotides not matched to a gene: 12. The V gene's germline CDR1 is SGHTA and CDR2 FQGNSA. The CDR3 loop is CASSSPLGGGRYEQYF. Here the CDR3 DNA reads TGTGCCAGCAGCTCCCCCCTCGGGGGAGGGCGCTACGAGCAGTACTTC.

V and J are TRBV28 and TRBJ1-1, with TRBD1 as a possible D gene (5 bases). Germline V lookup: CDR1 MDHEN, CDR2 SYDVKM. The length of the CDR3 is 14 residues. V lost 7 bases and J 7 bases, leaving 19 bases between the germline ends. CDR3 nucleotide sequence: TGTGCCAGCAAATTACCCCAGGGCGAGATTGAAGCTTTCTTT. Residues: CASKLPQGEIEAFF. Using reference TRBV28 and TRBJ1-1 for the parts outside the CDR3, the full variable domain is DVKVTQSSRYLVKRTGEKVFLECVQDMDHENMFWYRQDPGLGLRLIYFSYDVKMKEKGDIPEGYSVSREKKERFSLILESASTNQTSMYLCASKLPQGEIEAFFGQGTRLTVV.

This clonotype was recorded many times. The CDR3 sequence: CASSRDREETQYF. CDR3 nucleotide sequence: TGTGCCAGCAGCCGGGACAGGGAAGAGACCCAGTACTTC. The chain couples TRBV11-2 to TRBJ2-5; 9 positions agree with TRBD1. V gave up 5 bases and J gave up 3 bases; unmatched junction bases: 1. The V gene's germline CDR1 is SGHAT and CDR2 FQNNGV. The CDR3 sequence is 13 residues long.

This clonotype has just a few counts. This chain joins TRBV6-2 or TRBV6-3 and TRBJ2-5; TRBD2 agrees at 11 bases. V was clipped by 10 bases and J by 2 bases; unmatched bases: 6. Germline V gene data show CDR1 as MNHEY and CDR2 as SVGEGT. CDR3 length: 14 residues. CDR3 DNA sequence: TGTGCCATCAAGGGACTAGCGGAACAAGAGACCCAGTACTTC. It translates to CAIKGLAEQETQYF.

This clonotype was counted ten times or more. The chain couples TRBV2 to TRBJ2-1; D may be TRBD2 (6 bases). The CDR3 covers 12 residues. Germline V gives CDR1 SNHLY, CDR2 FYNNEI. V was pared by 7 bases and J by 8 bases, with 12 bases between. In DNA form, the CDR3 reads TGTGCCAGCATAAGAGCGGGCGATGAGCAGTTCTTC. Protein product: CASIRAGDEQFF.

This sequence joins TRBV20-1 and TRBJ2-1; TRBD2 matches at 14 bases. The trim removed 6 bases at V and 10 bases at J, leaving 8 bases unmatched. Germline V gene data show CDR1 as DFQATT and CDR2 as SNEGSKA (reference sequence). The CDR3 is 14 amino acids. The CDR3 DNA reads TGCAGTGCCTCGACTAGCGGGAGGGCCCGAGAGCAGTTCTTC. It yields the protein CSASTSGRAREQFF.

This sequence joins TRBV6-5 and TRBJ2-3, with TRBD2 matching over 12 bases. Germline CDR1 and CDR2: MNHEY and SVGAGI. This CDR3 is built from 17 residues. The J segment lost 4 bases and the V segment lost 2 bases, leaving 7 bases of the junction unmatched. The CDR3: CASSYRTSGRRADTQYF. CDR3 coding DNA: TGTGCCAGCAGTTACCGAACTAGCGGGAGGAGGGCAGATACGCAGTATTTT.

This clonotype showed up many times. The rearrangement uses TRBV29-1 and TRBJ2-1, with TRBD2 matching over 9 bases. The CDR3 contains 12 residues. Trimming took 7 bases from V and 5 from J; bases not matched to a gene: 3. Germline V CDR1 and CDR2: SQVTM, ANQGSEA. CDR3 DNA: TGCAGCGCCCGACTAGCGGACAATGAGCAGTTCTTC. Translating gives CSARLADNEQFF.

There are a few counts of this clonotype. The chain employs TRBV2 and TRBJ1-5; 8 bases fit TRBD1. The CDR3 is made up of 15 amino acids. Per germline, CDR1 SNHLY and CDR2 FYNNEI. With V trimmed by 6 bases and J by 4 bases, 8 bases remained unmatched. Here the CDR3 reads CASRGGQGGNQPQHF. Written as DNA, the CDR3 is TGTGCCAGCAGGGGAGGACAGGGCGGTAATCAGCCCCAGCATTTT.

This clonotype was seen many times. J is TRBJ2-7 and V is TRBV12-3 or TRBV12-4; a possible D gene is TRBD2 (6 bases). CDR3 length: 13 amino acids. Trimming cost V 3 bases and J 4 bases, with 10 bases left between them. CDR3 in amino acids: CASSLRRGYEQYF. CDR3 DNA: TGTGCCAGCAGTTTGAGGAGGGGATACGAGCAGTACTTC.

This sequence joins TRBV9 and TRBJ2-3; 7 bases are shared with TRBD2. CDR3 length: 15 amino acids. J was trimmed by 2 bases and V by 0 bases; bases with no gene match: 3. Germline V gene sequence: CDR1 SGDLS, CDR2 YYNGEE. The CDR3 sequence: CASSVAAGVTDTQYF. As DNA, the CDR3 is TGTGCCAGCAGCGTAGCTGCGGGGGTCACAGATACGCAGTATTTT.

In this sample, this clonotype turned up a few times. V usage is TRBV5-6 and J usage is TRBJ2-7; D is perhaps TRBD2 (5 bases). V lost 0 bases and J lost 6, with 10 bases in between. This CDR3 comprises 13 residues. The V gene's germline CDR1 is SGHDT and CDR2 YYEEEE. The CDR3 loop is CASSLVEGREQYF. In nucleotides, the CDR3 is TGTGCCAGCAGCTTGGTTGAGGGTCGCGAGCAGTACTTC.

J is TRBJ2-7 and V is TRBV28; tentative D call: TRBD1 (6 bases). The V end lost 10 bases, the J end lost 6 bases, and 19 bases lay between the germline ends. CDR1 is MDHEN and CDR2 is SYDVKM in the germline V gene. CDR3 length: 13 residues. The CDR3 DNA reads as TGTGCCACCCAAGGGGCAGGGGTGAGCGAGCAGTACTTC. As protein: CATQGAGVSEQYF.

The chain combines TRBV9 with TRBJ1-2; unclear D gene. V shed 3 bases and J shed 0 bases, with 9 bases lying between them. Germline lookup yields CDR1 SGDLS and CDR2 YYNGEE. The CDR3 contains 14 residues. The CDR3 nucleotides read TGTGCCAGCAGCGGGCAGGCCCCTAACTATGGCTACACCTTC. This translates into CASSGQAPNYGYTF.

This chain joins TRBV10-3 and TRBJ2-3; TRBD1 might be the D (6 bases). Per the germline V gene, CDR1 is ENHRY and CDR2 is SYGVKD. This CDR3 spans 13 amino acids. The V and J ends lost 4 bases and 3 bases respectively, with 8 bases between them. The CDR3 DNA sequence: TGTGCCATCAGTGTTCAGGGGACAGATACGCAGTATTTT. This gives the protein CAISVQGTDTQYF.

This rearrangement joins TRBV24-1 to TRBJ2-7; the match to TRBD2 covers 14 bases. Germline V gene data show CDR1 as KGHDR and CDR2 as SFDVKD. Germline trimming cut 4 bases from V and 4 bases from J; bases unmatched to any gene: 5. The CDR3 covers 16 residues. In DNA, the CDR3 is TGTGCCACCAGTGACTATGGGACTAGCGGGAGTTACGAGCAGTACTTC. It is translated as CATSDYGTSGSYEQYF.

The genes are TRBV30 and TRBJ2-3; D uncertain. CDR1 and CDR2 from the germline V gene are GTSNPN and SVGIG (reference sequence). CDR3 length: 11 residues. V lost 0 bases to trimming and J lost 14 bases, with 12 bases between them. The CDR3 sequence is CAWSVGFLRYF. In nucleotides, the CDR3 is TGTGCCTGGAGTGTCGGCTTCCTTCGGTATTTT. The whole variable domain, remainder taken from reference TRBV30 and TRBJ2-3, is SQTIHQWPATLVQPVGSPLSLECTVEGTSNPNLYWYRQAAGRGLQLLFYSVGIGQISSEVPQNLSASRPQDRQFILSSKKLLLSDSGFYLCAWSVGFLRYFGPGTRLTVL.

This clonotype was seen a handful of times. The V gene is TRBV12-3 or TRBV12-4, the J gene TRBJ1-6, with D perhaps matching TRBD1 (5 bases). V shed 1 base and J shed 14 bases, with 18 bases lying between them. The CDR3 sequence is 15 residues long. CDR3 nucleotides: TGTGCCAGCAGTTTAGGCGCCAGGGCGAAATCGACCCTCCACTTT. Translated: CASSLGARAKSTLHF.

This chain connects TRBV5-1 to TRBJ2-2; no clear D. V was shortened by 4 bases and J by 2 bases, with 12 bases between the two germline ends. Germline lookup yields CDR1 SGHRS and CDR2 YFSETQ. The CDR3 sequence is 15 residues long. The CDR3 nucleotides read TGCGCCAGCAGCCCGGTGGGCCGTAACACCGGGGAGCTGTTTTTT. Translating gives CASSPVGRNTGELFF.

This clonotype has just a few counts. This chain uses TRBV10-2 with TRBJ2-1; 11 bases map to TRBD2. CDR3 length: 14 amino acids. V shed 7 bases, J shed 10 bases, and the junction held 9 bases outside the gene matches. Germline CDR1 and CDR2: WSHSY and SAAADI. The CDR3 loop reads CASKTSGTYSEQFF. The CDR3 nucleotides read TGCGCCAGCAAGACTAGCGGGACGTACTCAGAGCAGTTCTTC.

This clonotype was seen a handful of times. The V and J genes are TRBV7-3 and TRBJ2-5; tentatively, D is TRBD1 (6 bases). In germline, CDR1 is SGHTA, CDR2 FQGTGA. The CDR3 contains 15 residues. The ends were cut back, 2 bases at V and 2 bases at J, with 12 bases in the middle. The CDR3 region is CASSLSGHRQETQYF. The CDR3 DNA reads TGTGCCAGCAGCTTATCGGGACATCGTCAAGAGACCCAGTACTTC.

A few counts support this clonotype. This chain connects TRBV27 to TRBJ2-6; 9 bases match TRBD1. There are 17 residues in the CDR3. Germline CDR1 is MNHEY and CDR2 is SMNVEV (reference sequence). The V segment lost 5 bases and the J segment 4 bases; nucleotides outside the gene matches: 9. The CDR3 bases are TGTGCCAGCAGTGAAGACAGGGGGAGGGCAGGGGCCAACGTCCTGACTTTC. This sequence encodes CASSEDRGRAGANVLTF.